These T cell receptor beta chains were read from a single sample in a study of cytomegalovirus exposure and HLA in healthy donors. TCRdb's table, derived via immunoSEQ multiplex PCR, lists solely in-frame clones and lacks some. The sample includes roughly 220,000 clones. Specimen: PBMCs. The receptors derive from a girl aged 2 to 9 in good health and CMV-seropositive. Each CDR3 is given with its conserved first and last residue. Fields, in order: V gene, D gene, J gene, CDR3 protein, CDR3 DNA. The D gene is left open where the match is weak.

TRBV28	TRBD1	TRBJ1-1	CASSLGTAEAFF	TGTGCCAGCAGTTTAGGGACAGCTGAAGCTTTCTTT
TRBV7-9	.	TRBJ2-5	CASSFEGGETQYF	TGTGCCAGCAGCTTCGAGGGAGGAGAGACCCAGTACTTC
TRBV29-1	TRBD1	TRBJ1-1	CSGQTGVTTEAFF	TGCAGCGGGCAGACAGGGGTCACCACTGAAGCTTTCTTT
TRBV18	TRBD1	TRBJ1-1	CASSPNRGNTEAFF	TGTGCCAGCTCACCTAACAGGGGAAACACTGAAGCTTTCTTT
TRBV7-2	.	TRBJ1-2	CASSSLGVYTF	TGTGCCAGCAGTTCCCTGGGAGTCTACACCTTC
TRBV27	TRBD2	TRBJ2-2	CASSAQPAGGPTGELFF	TGTGCCAGCAGTGCTCAGCCAGCGGGAGGGCCGACCGGGGAGCTGTTTTTT
TRBV15	TRBD1	TRBJ2-5	CATSRRTGGQETQYF	TGTGCCACCAGCAGAAGAACAGGGGGGCAAGAGACCCAGTACTTC
TRBV7-9	.	TRBJ2-7	CASSMAGYSYEQYF	TGTGCCAGCAGCATGGCGGGATACTCCTACGAGCAGTACTTC
TRBV10-3	.	TRBJ1-5	CAISRGQDSNQPQHF	TGTGCCATCAGCAGGGGACAAGATAGCAATCAGCCCCAGCATTTT
TRBV27	.	TRBJ2-1	CASRDMYEQFF	TGTGCCAGCAGAGACATGTATGAGCAGTTCTTC
TRBV7-8	TRBD1	TRBJ2-1	CASSGPDREWFSEQFF	TGTGCCAGCAGCGGCCCAGACAGGGAGTGGTTTAGTGAGCAGTTCTTC
TRBV6-1	.	TRBJ1-2	CASSEELAGGGYTF	TGTGCCAGCAGTGAAGAGTTGGCAGGTGGTGGCTACACCTTC
TRBV29-1	TRBD1	TRBJ2-7	CSARQGMYEQYF	TGCAGCGCCCGACAGGGAATGTACGAGCAGTACTTC
TRBV27	TRBD1	TRBJ1-1	CASSLGGAWTEAFF	TGTGCCAGCAGTCTAGGGGGCGCATGGACTGAAGCTTTCTTT
TRBV4-1	.	TRBJ1-4	CASSQDWGSANEKLFF	TGCGCCAGCAGCCAAGATTGGGGCAGCGCTAATGAAAAACTGTTTTTT
TRBV10-3	.	TRBJ2-1	CAMGNNRGEQFF	TGTGCCATGGGTAACAACCGAGGTGAGCAGTTCTTC
TRBV6-5	.	TRBJ2-5	CASSNPDRQETQYF	TGTGCCAGCTCTAATCCGGACAGACAAGAGACCCAGTACTTC
TRBV28	.	TRBJ1-2	CASSPNQNYGYTF	TGTGCCAGCAGTCCCAATCAGAACTATGGCTACACCTTC
TRBV2	TRBD1	TRBJ1-2	CASSVSGGVRTNGYTF	TGTGCCAGCAGTGTGTCAGGGGGCGTCAGAACCAATGGCTACACCTTC
TRBV6-1	.	TRBJ1-2	CASSERRSTTNYGYTF	TGTGCCAGCAGTGAAAGGAGATCAACCACTAACTATGGCTACACCTTC
TRBV28	TRBD1	TRBJ2-7	CASSPGDRAQYF	TGTGCCAGCAGTCCCGGGGACAGGGCGCAGTACTTC
TRBV2	.	TRBJ1-3	CASSGSRSSGNTIYF	TGTGCCAGCAGCGGGTCCCGGTCATCTGGAAACACCATATATTTT
TRBV7-9	.	TRBJ1-2	CASSWGGAEYGYTF	TGTGCCAGCAGCTGGGGGGGCGCAGAATATGGCTACACCTTC
TRBV2	.	TRBJ1-2	CANEGRENYGYTF	TGTGCCAACGAGGGACGGGAGAACTATGGCTACACCTTC
TRBV7-9	.	TRBJ1-2	CASSPTGSPNYGYTF	TGTGCCAGCAGCCCCACGGGGTCGCCGAACTATGGCTACACCTTC
TRBV28	.	TRBJ2-7	CASSLTGAPYEQYF	TGTGCCAGCAGTTTAACTGGGGCACCGTACGAGCAGTACTTC
TRBV18	TRBD1	TRBJ1-1	CASSPGTARNTEAFF	TGTGCCAGCTCACCTGGGACAGCGCGGAACACTGAAGCTTTCTTT
TRBV9	.	TRBJ2-1	CASSVQMGSPIGDERFF	TGTGCCAGCAGCGTTCAAATGGGGTCCCCGATCGGGGATGAGCGGTTCTTC
TRBV19	.	TRBJ1-1	CASSILPARKNTEAFF	TGTGCCAGTAGTATTCTCCCGGCCAGGAAGAACACTGAAGCTTTCTTT
TRBV6-4	TRBD2	TRBJ2-5	CASSTRTSGGETQYF	TGTGCCAGCAGCACACGGACTAGCGGAGGAGAGACCCAGTACTTC
TRBV10-3	.	TRBJ2-5	CAISLGEEQETQYF	TGTGCCATCAGTCTGGGGGAGGAGCAAGAGACCCAGTACTTC
TRBV19	.	TRBJ1-1	CASSTGGWRTEAFF	TGTGCCAGTAGTACTGGAGGGTGGCGGACTGAAGCTTTCTTT
TRBV11-3	.	TRBJ2-7	CASSLGQLYEQYF	TGTGCCAGCAGCTTAGGACAGCTCTACGAGCAGTACTTC
TRBV28	TRBD2	TRBJ2-1	CASSFVTSGSREQFF	TGTGCCAGCAGTTTTGTGACTAGCGGGAGCAGGGAGCAGTTCTTC
TRBV18	.	TRBJ2-1	CASSPSTGYNEQFF	TGTGCCAGCTCACCATCGACAGGCTACAATGAGCAGTTCTTC
TRBV2	TRBD2	TRBJ2-1	CASSLGLAEQFF	TGTGCCAGCAGTTTGGGACTAGCGGAGCAGTTCTTC
TRBV6-5	TRBD1	TRBJ2-1	CASTQGAWNEQFF	TGTGCCAGCACACAGGGGGCTTGGAATGAGCAGTTCTTC
TRBV30	.	TRBJ1-2	CAWSVRRGAHNYGYTF	TGTGCCTGGAGTGTAAGAAGGGGCGCCCATAACTATGGCTACACCTTC
TRBV5-1	TRBD2	TRBJ2-2	CASSFSLAGDLSGELFF	TGCGCCAGCAGCTTTTCACTAGCGGGAGATCTGAGCGGGGAGCTGTTTTTT